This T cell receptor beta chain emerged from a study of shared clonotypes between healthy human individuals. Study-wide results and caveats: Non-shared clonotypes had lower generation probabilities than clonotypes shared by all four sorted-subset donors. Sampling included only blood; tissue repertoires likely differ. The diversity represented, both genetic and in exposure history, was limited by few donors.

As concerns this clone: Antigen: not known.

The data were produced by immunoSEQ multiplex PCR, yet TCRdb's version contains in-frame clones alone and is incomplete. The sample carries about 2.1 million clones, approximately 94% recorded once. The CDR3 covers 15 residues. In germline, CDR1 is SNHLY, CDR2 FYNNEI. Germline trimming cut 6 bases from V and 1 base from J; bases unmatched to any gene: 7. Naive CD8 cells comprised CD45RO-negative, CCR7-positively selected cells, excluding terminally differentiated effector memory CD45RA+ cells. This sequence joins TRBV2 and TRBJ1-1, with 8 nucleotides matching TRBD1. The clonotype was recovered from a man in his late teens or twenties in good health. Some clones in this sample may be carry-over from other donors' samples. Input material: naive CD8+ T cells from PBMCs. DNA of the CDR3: TGTGCCAGCAGCGAACCGGGACAGGCGAACACTGAAGCTTTCTTT. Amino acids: CASSEPGQANTEAFF.